The source of this T cell receptor beta chain is a study of blood T cells in healthy people across ages. Together with a sample-barcoded 5' primer, a J-beta primer mix was included in a second PCR lasting roughly 6 to 12 cycles. TCRdb reprocessed the 5' RACE reads via MiXCR and lists one record per CDR3 protein. Of more than 1 million distinct CDR3 sequences listed, under 45% are singletons. Study conclusions and caveats: Estimates drawn from one million T cells were deemed to understate diversity. Higher diversity, along with more naive CD4+ cells, distinguished long-lived donors from aged donors.

This clonotype has ten or more counts. Its antigen remains unidentified. There are 14 residues in the CDR3. The ends lost 4 bases at V and 1 base at J; junction bases unmatched: 2. The clonotype was recovered from a woman aged 60-75 years in good health. Sequenced input: blood. The gene calls are TRBV12-3 or TRBV12-4 and TRBJ2-3; 7 bases align to TRBD1. CDR3 region: CASSWDRRTDTQYF. As DNA, the CDR3 is TGTGCCAGCAGTTGGGACAGACGCACAGATACGCAGTATTTT.